This is a list of T cell receptor beta chains from one sample in a study of neoadjuvant anti-PD-1 for oral cavity cancer. Some clones are missing from TCRdb's copy, which holds only in-frame ones; the method was immunoSEQ multiplex PCR. The sample lists roughly 15,000 clones; about 61% were seen once. The source was PBMCs, collected before nivolumab (anti-PD-1) treatment. Receptors originate from a person aged 35-79 years with oral cavity squamous cell carcinoma. Each CDR3 is given with its conserved first and last residue. D genes are given only for firm matches. For some rows the clone size is stated as once, few or many, or as a class when expanded; others skip it.

J,V,D,size,DNA,CDR3
TRBJ1-5,TRBV19,-,-,TGTGCCAGCCAACCCCCCCTTAGTCGGGGGGGCCGACGGCAGCCCCAGCATTTT,CASQPPLSRGGRRQPQHF
TRBJ2-6,TRBV7-8,TRBD2,-,TGTGCCAGCAGCCGCGGGACTAGCGGGAGGACAGGGGCCAACGTCCTGACTTTC,CASSRGTSGRTGANVLTF
TRBJ2-3,TRBV7-8,-,few,TGTGCCAGCAGGATTAGGACACAAACCACAGATACGCAGTATTTT,CASRIRTQTTDTQYF
TRBJ1-1,TRBV19,-,once,TGTGCCAGTACCTCCTTTGGGAGTCAACTGAACACTGAAGCTTTCTTT,CASTSFGSQLNTEAFF
TRBJ2-7,TRBV5-1,-,-,TGCGCCAGCAGCTTGGGAGACAGGACCTACGAGCAGTACTTC,CASSLGDRTYEQYF
TRBJ2-3,TRBV5-1,-,-,TGCGCCAGCAGCCTGGGAGAGGGATCAGGTTTCCGGACAGATACGCAGTATTTT,CASSLGEGSGFRTDTQYF
TRBJ1-4,TRBV27,-,-,TGTGCCAGCAGCTCGGGGCCCAGGGTGCAGGAAAAACTGTTTTTT,CASSSGPRVQEKLFF
TRBJ1-5,TRBV6-1,TRBD1,-,TGTGCCAGCAGTCGGGACAGGACAGGGACCCAGCATTTT,CASSRDRTGTQHF
TRBJ1-1,TRBV2,TRBD1,-,TGTGCCAGCACCAGACAGGGCCCGAACACTGAAGCTTTCTTT,CASTRQGPNTEAFF
TRBJ1-1,TRBV7-2,-,-,TGTGCCAGCAGCTTAGGGGGGGGCACTGAAGCTTTCTTT,CASSLGGGTEAFF
TRBJ1-1,TRBV5-6,TRBD1,few,TGTGCCAGCAGCTTGGTACAGGGGAGGGCTGAAGCTTTCTTT,CASSLVQGRAEAFF
TRBJ1-4,TRBV6-5,TRBD1,-,TGTGCCAGCAGTTACTCGGGACAGGGAAGTGAAAAACTGTTTTTT,CASSYSGQGSEKLFF
TRBJ2-6,TRBV7-8,-,-,TGTGCCAGCAGCCCTCGACACGCGACCACGGGAGGGGCCAACGTCCTGACTTTC,CASSPRHATTGGANVLTF
TRBJ1-1,TRBV5-5,TRBD1,once,TGTGCCAGCAGCCCGGAAGGGGGCCGGAACACTGAAGCTTTCTTT,CASSPEGGRNTEAFF
TRBJ2-6,TRBV2,-,few,TGTGCCAGCAGTGGTACAGGCTCTGGGGCCAACGTCCTGACTTTC,CASSGTGSGANVLTF
TRBJ1-5,TRBV5-4,-,-,TGTGCCAGCAGCTTGGGAGGTTCGGGTCAGCCCCAGCATTTT,CASSLGGSGQPQHF
TRBJ1-6,TRBV2,-,-,TGTGCCAGCAGTCCGACGTTAGGGGCACCCCTCCACTTT,CASSPTLGAPLHF
TRBJ2-5,TRBV7-2,-,-,TGTGCCAGCAGACGGACCCCTTCAGAGACCCAGTACTTC,CASRRTPSETQYF
TRBJ1-1,TRBV6-1,-,-,TGTGCCAGCAGTGAAAGATTTCGTGGAGCTCAGGGAGCTGAAGCTTTCTTT,CASSERFRGAQGAEAFF
TRBJ1-1,TRBV5-1,-,-,TGCGCCAGCAGCTTGGTCCGGGGTGAGACCACTGAAGCTTTCTTT,CASSLVRGETTEAFF
TRBJ2-1,TRBV19,TRBD2,-,TGTGCCAGTAGTATAGGACTAGCGGGAGTTGGCTATGAGCAGTTCTTC,CASSIGLAGVGYEQFF
TRBJ1-6,TRBV27,-,-,TGTGCCAGCAGGCCTCCGAATTCACCCCTCCACTTT,CASRPPNSPLHF
TRBJ2-5,TRBV9,-,-,TGTGCCAGCAGCGTATCCGGGACATCCGATCGGGAGACCCAGTACTTC,CASSVSGTSDRETQYF
TRBJ1-1,TRBV14,-,-,TGTGCCAGCAGCCTACAACAGGGAAAGAACACTGAAGCTTTCTTT,CASSLQQGKNTEAFF
TRBJ2-7,TRBV27,-,-,TGTGCCAGCAGTTTTTCGCGGATTCCCTACGAGCAGTACTTC,CASSFSRIPYEQYF
TRBJ1-6,TRBV14,-,-,TGTGCCAGCAGCCCACGACAGGCAAATTCACCCCTCCACTTT,CASSPRQANSPLHF
TRBJ2-5,TRBV7-6,-,-,TGTGCCAGCAGCTCCCCCTCCGCTTTGGCCCAGTACTTC,CASSSPSALAQYF
TRBJ2-3,TRBV7-2,TRBD2,-,TGTGCCAGCAGCCAACCGGGACTAGCCACAGATACGCAGTATTTT,CASSQPGLATDTQYF
TRBJ2-3,TRBV14,TRBD2,-,TGTGCCAGCAGCCAAGATCGGGGGGGCCTGCGGATCACAGATACGCAGTATTTT,CASSQDRGGLRITDTQYF
TRBJ2-5,TRBV29-1,-,-,TGCAGCGTCAGGGAATTCGAGACCCAGTACTTC,CSVREFETQYF
TRBJ1-5,TRBV7-2,-,-,TGTGCCAGCAGCCCATCAAAGGACAATCAGCCCCAGCATTTT,CASSPSKDNQPQHF
TRBJ1-6,TRBV2,TRBD1,-,TGTGCCAGCAATAAAGCAGGGGGCAATTCACCCCTCCACTTT,CASNKAGGNSPLHF
TRBJ2-2,TRBV6-9,TRBD1,-,TGTGCCAGCAGTTCAGGACAGGGAGGGCTGTTTTTT,CASSSGQGGLFF
TRBJ2-1,TRBV5-8,-,-,TGTGCCAGCAGCTTGGAGGTGTTGGCGGGTTACAATGAGCAGTTCTTC,CASSLEVLAGYNEQFF
TRBJ2-7,TRBV29-1,-,-,TGCAGCGTTGGACAGTTGAGCTCCTACGAGCAGTACTTC,CSVGQLSSYEQYF
TRBJ1-4,TRBV2,-,-,TGTGCCAGCAGTATCGACAGAACAACTAATGAAAAACTGTTTTTT,CASSIDRTTNEKLFF
TRBJ1-4,TRBV5-1,-,-,TGCGCCAGCAGCTTGACGGCAACTAATGAAAAACTGTTTTTT,CASSLTATNEKLFF
TRBJ1-5,TRBV11-3,TRBD1,-,TGTGCCAGCAGCTCATTCTATGGGACAGGTTTGGGAAGCGGACAGCCCCAGCATTTT,CASSSFYGTGLGSGQPQHF
TRBJ2-7,TRBV6-6,TRBD1,-,TGTGCCAGCAGCGAATCGGACAGGGGTCCCTCCGAGCAGTACTTC,CASSESDRGPSEQYF
TRBJ2-5,TRBV19,TRBD1,-,TGTGCCAGTAGGGCCACAGGGGAAGAGACCCAGTACTTC,CASRATGEETQYF
TRBJ1-6,TRBV6-5,TRBD1,-,TGTGCCAGCAGTTACTCGGGACAGGGCTACTCACCCCTCCACTTT,CASSYSGQGYSPLHF
TRBJ2-6,TRBV5-4,-,-,TGTGCCAGCACCATCGGCAGGGGCTCTGGGGCCAACGTCCTGACTTTC,CASTIGRGSGANVLTF
TRBJ2-7,TRBV28,TRBD2,-,TGTGCCAGCAGCCTTCTGCGGGGCGGGGGCTACGAGCAGTACTTC,CASSLLRGGGYEQYF
TRBJ2-3,TRBV19,-,-,TGTGCCAGTAGTAGGAGGAGAGATACGCAGTATTTT,CASSRRRDTQYF
TRBJ1-3,TRBV29-1,-,few,TGCAGCGCCCCTATGGGGACTGGAAACACCATATATTTT,CSAPMGTGNTIYF
TRBJ1-1,TRBV2,-,-,TGTGCCAGCAGGGCTCCCCCTGAAGCTTTCTTT,CASRAPPEAFF
TRBJ1-5,TRBV19,-,-,TGTGCCAGTAGTATAGGTCCAGGGAGGGGTCAGCCCCAGCATTTT,CASSIGPGRGQPQHF
TRBJ1-2,TRBV5-1,-,-,TGCGCCAGCAGCTTGGTGGGGGGCGATGGCTACACCTTC,CASSLVGGDGYTF
TRBJ2-2,TRBV19,-,few,TGTGCCAGTAGCCCCCGACGGGGGGCGGGCACCGGGGAGCTGTTTTTT,CASSPRRGAGTGELFF
TRBJ2-6,TRBV11-3,-,-,TGTGCCAGCAGCCGAACTAGAAACGCCAACGTCCTGACTTTC,CASSRTRNANVLTF
TRBJ2-7,TRBV7-2,-,few,TGTGCCAGCAGCTTAGGAGGTGGGTCCGAGCAGTACTTC,CASSLGGGSEQYF
TRBJ2-4,TRBV4-1,-,-,TGCGCCAGCAGCCAAGTACGGGCATCGGGTCAGTACTTC,CASSQVRASGQYF
TRBJ2-7,TRBV7-8,-,-,TGTGCCAGCAGCCTCTCAGGTCCGGGGACCGGGATCGACGAGCAGTACTTC,CASSLSGPGTGIDEQYF
TRBJ2-7,TRBV11-2,TRBD1,-,TGTGCCAGCAGCGCCGGGACAGCCTACGAGCAGTACTTC,CASSAGTAYEQYF
TRBJ2-5,TRBV5-6,-,-,TGTGCCAGCAGCTTGGACACCCGGCCGTGGGAGACCCAGTACTTC,CASSLDTRPWETQYF
TRBJ1-1,TRBV7-6,-,-,TGTGCCAGCAGCTTAGAGAGTAGAACTGAAGCTTTCTTT,CASSLESRTEAFF
TRBJ1-5,TRBV6-1,-,-,TGTGCCACACACAGGACGGGGAATCAGCCCCAGCATTTT,CATHRTGNQPQHF
TRBJ1-1,TRBV25-1,-,-,TGTGCCAGCAGTGCCAGGGGATGGGCTGAAGCTTTCTTT,CASSARGWAEAFF
TRBJ1-1,TRBV9,TRBD1,-,TGTGCCAGCAGCGTGGCCGGGACAGGGCACACTGAAGCTTTCTTT,CASSVAGTGHTEAFF